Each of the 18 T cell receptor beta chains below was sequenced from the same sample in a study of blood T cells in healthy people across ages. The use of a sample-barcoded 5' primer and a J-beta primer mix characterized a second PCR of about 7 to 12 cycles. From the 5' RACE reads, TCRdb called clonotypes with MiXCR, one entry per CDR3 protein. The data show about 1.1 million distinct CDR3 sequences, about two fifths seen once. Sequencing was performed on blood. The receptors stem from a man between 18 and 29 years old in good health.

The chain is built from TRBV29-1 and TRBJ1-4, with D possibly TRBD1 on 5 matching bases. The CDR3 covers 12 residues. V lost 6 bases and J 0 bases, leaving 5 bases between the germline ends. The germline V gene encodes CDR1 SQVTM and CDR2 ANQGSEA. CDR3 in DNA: TGCAGCGTGACAGCAACTAATGAAAAACTGTTTTTT. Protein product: CSVTATNEKLFF. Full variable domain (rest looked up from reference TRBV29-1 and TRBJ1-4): SAVISQKPSRDICQRGTSLTIQCQVDSQVTMMFWYRQQPGQSLTLIATANQGSEATYESGFVIDKFPISRPNLTFSTLTVSNMSPEDSSIYLCSVTATNEKLFFGSGTQLSVL.

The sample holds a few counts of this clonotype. The CDR3 spells CSARDKRGGEKLFF. DNA for the CDR3: TGCAGTGCTAGAGATAAGCGGGGCGGTGAAAAACTGTTTTTT. The V and J genes are TRBV20-1 and TRBJ1-4; D may be TRBD1 (5 bases). The CDR3 consists of 14 residues. V lost 0 bases to trimming and J lost 7 bases, with 12 bases between them. Germline CDR1 and CDR2: DFQATT and SNEGSKA (reference sequence).

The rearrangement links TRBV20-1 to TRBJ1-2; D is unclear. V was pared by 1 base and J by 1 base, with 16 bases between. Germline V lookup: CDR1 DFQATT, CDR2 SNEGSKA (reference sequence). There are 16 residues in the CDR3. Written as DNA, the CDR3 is TGCAGTGCTAGAGGGGCAGGATTGACCCTTAACTATGGCTACACCTTC. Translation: CSARGAGLTLNYGYTF.

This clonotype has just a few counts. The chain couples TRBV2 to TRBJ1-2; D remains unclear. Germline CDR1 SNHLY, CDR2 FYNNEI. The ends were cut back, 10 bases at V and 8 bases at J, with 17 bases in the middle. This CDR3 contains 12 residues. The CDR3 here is CATPRPAGGYTF. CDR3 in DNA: TGTGCCACGCCTAGACCCGCTGGGGGCTACACCTTC.

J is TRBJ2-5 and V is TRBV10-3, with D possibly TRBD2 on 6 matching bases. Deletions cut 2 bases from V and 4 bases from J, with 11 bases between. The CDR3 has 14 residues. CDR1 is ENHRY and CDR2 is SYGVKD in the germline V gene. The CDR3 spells CAISESGEAETQYF. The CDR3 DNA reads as TGTGCCATCAGTGAGAGTGGGGAGGCAGAGACCCAGTACTTC.

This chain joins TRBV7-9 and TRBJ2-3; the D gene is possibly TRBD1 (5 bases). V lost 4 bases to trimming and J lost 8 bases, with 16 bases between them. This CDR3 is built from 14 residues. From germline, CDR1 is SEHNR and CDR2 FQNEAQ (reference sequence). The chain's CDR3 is CASSSFTGVGTQYF. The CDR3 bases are TGTGCCAGCAGCTCCTTTACAGGTGTAGGTACGCAGTATTTT.

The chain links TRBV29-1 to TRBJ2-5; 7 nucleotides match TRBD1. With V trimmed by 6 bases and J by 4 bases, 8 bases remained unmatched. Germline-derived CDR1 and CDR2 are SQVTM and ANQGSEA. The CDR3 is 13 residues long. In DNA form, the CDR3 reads TGCAGCGTAGGGACAGTGCAGGGAGAGACCCAGTACTTC. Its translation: CSVGTVQGETQYF. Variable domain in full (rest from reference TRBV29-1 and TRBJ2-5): SAVISQKPSRDICQRGTSLTIQCQVDSQVTMMFWYRQQPGQSLTLIATANQGSEATYESGFVIDKFPISRPNLTFSTLTVSNMSPEDSSIYLCSVGTVQGETQYFGPGTRLLVL.

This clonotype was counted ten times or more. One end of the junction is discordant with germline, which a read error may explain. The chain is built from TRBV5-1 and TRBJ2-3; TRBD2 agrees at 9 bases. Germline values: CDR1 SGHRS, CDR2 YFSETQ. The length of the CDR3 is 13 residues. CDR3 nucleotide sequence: TGTGCCAGCCAGGGACTAGCTACAGATACGCAGTATTTT. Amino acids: CASQGLATDTQYF.

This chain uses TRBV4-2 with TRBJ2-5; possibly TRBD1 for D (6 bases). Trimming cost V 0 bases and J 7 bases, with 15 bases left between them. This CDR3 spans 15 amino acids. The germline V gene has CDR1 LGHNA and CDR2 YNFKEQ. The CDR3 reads CASSQEVGAGGTQYF. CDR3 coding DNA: TGTGCCAGCAGCCAAGAAGTGGGGGCCGGAGGGACCCAGTACTTC.

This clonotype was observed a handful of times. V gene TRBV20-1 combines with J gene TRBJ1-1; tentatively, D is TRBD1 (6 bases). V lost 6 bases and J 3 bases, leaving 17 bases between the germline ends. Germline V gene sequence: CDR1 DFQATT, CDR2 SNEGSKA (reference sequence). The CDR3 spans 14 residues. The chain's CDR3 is CSAPEGGGDTEAFF. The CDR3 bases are TGCAGTGCACCCGAGGGAGGGGGGGACACTGAAGCTTTCTTT.

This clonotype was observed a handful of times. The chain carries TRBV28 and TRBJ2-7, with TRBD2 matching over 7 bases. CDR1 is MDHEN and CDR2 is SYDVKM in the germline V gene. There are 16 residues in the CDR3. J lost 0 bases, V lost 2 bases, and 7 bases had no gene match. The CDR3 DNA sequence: TGTGCCAGCAGTTTAGGACTCGGCGGGGGCTCCTACGAGCAGTACTTC. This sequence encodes CASSLGLGGGSYEQYF.

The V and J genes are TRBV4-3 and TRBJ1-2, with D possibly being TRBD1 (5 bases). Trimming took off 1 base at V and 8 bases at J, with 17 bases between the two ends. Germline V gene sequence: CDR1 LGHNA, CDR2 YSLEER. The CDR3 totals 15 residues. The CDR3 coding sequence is TGCGCCAGCAGCCAAGGTCTCAGGGATCTGTGGGGCTACACCTTC. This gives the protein CASSQGLRDLWGYTF.

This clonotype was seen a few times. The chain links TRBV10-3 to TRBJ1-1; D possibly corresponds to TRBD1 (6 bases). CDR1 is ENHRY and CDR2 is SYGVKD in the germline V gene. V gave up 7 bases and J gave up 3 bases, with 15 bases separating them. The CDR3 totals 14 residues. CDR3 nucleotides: TGTGCCATCACCATAAACAGGGAAGACACTGAAGCTTTCTTT. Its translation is CAITINREDTEAFF.

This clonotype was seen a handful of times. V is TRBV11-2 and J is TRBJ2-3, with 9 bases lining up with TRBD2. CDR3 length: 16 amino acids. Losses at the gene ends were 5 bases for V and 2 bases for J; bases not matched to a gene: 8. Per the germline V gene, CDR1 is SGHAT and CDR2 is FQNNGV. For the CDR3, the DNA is TGTGCCAGCAGCCCCCGGCTAGCGGGGATCACAGATACGCAGTATTTT. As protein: CASSPRLAGITDTQYF.

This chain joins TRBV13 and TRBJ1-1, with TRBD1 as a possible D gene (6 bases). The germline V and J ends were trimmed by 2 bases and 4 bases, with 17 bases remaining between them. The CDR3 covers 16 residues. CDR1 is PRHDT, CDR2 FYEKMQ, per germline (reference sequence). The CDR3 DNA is TGTGCCAGCAGCTTACCACGAGGGGGGGATTCCACTGAAGCTTTCTTT. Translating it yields CASSLPRGGDSTEAFF.

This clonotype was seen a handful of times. CDR3 DNA sequence: TGTGCCAGCAGGCCAACGTCACTACCCACAGATACGCAGTATTTT. Residues: CASRPTSLPTDTQYF. This chain uses TRBV3-1 with TRBJ2-3; D not resolved. Germline CDR1 reads LGHDT; CDR2 reads YNNKEL (reference sequence). Trimming took 6 bases from V and 2 from J, leaving 15 bases between them. The CDR3 runs to 15 residues.

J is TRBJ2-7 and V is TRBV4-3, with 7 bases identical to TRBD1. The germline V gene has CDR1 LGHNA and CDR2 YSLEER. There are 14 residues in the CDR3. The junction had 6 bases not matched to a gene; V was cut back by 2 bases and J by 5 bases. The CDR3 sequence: CASSQNRGAHEQYF. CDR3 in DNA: TGCGCCAGCAGCCAAAACAGGGGCGCCCACGAGCAGTACTTC.

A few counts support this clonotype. CDR3: CSARDPLFETAGTDTQYF. CDR3 DNA: TGCAGTGCTAGAGATCCCCTTTTTGAGACTGCCGGCACAGATACGCAGTATTTT. The rearrangement uses TRBV20-1 and TRBJ2-3; D remains ambiguous. Germline V gene data show CDR1 as DFQATT and CDR2 as SNEGSKA (reference sequence). V shed 0 bases and J shed 1 base, with 20 bases lying between them. The CDR3 covers 18 residues.